This record looks at one T cell receptor beta chain sequence and its context. What antigen it recognizes has not been identified. Base qualities are not recorded, but no much larger clone differs from it by a single base. These data come from a study of blood T cell repertoires in COVID-19 (dated by TCRdb to between 2020 and 2021). Looking at the study overall: Samples covering the acute and convalescent phases of COVID-19 were provided by collaborators in the United States, Italy and Spain. The prospective study material was composed of cDNA or gDNA derived from T cells, B-cell-depleted T cells, or PBMCs. Deeply sampled blood TCRbeta repertoires from subjects exposed to, actively infected with, or recovered from COVID-19 were included in the dataset. The repertoires were released in a freely available public database intended as a resource for research on the immune response to SARS-CoV-2. Samples were obtained from the ongoing ImmuneRACE study (first 160 participants) and from 1,200 or so subjects provided by 6 global collaborators. A de-identified subject ID, COVID-19 status, age in years and sex were almost always included in the sample metadata. Where available, HLA class I and class II types were taken from metadata supplied by the sample provider and were not determined by assay-based typing.

One collaborating source in Seattle enrolled patients while the patients were actively infected and followed the patients over time throughout the course of disease. Each collaborating institution followed its own protocols to collect whole blood in K2EDTA tubes. For TCRbeta analysis, collaborators shipped samples as frozen whole blood, isolated PBMCs, or DNA extracted from either of those sample types. TCRbeta CDR3 regions were amplified from genomic DNA using the immunoSEQ Assay, a bias-controlled multiplex PCR. The paper's data handling went like this. Nucleated cell counts per sample were estimated from amplification of reference gene primers within the assay. To quantify the absolute abundance of each unique TCRbeta CDR3 rearrangement, sequence reads were collapsed and filtered. For each sample, productive Simpson clonality was calculated as the square root of Simpson's diversity index across productive rearrangements. Held by TCRdb, this immuneACCESS table contains in-frame sequences only and omits some clones. Under half of the omission traces to an unresolved V gene where checked; the cause of the rest is unknown. For V, J and clone size, that table is used; D and trimming come from the DNA. The sample table contains 250,000 to 350,000 clones; only one count was recorded for around 90% of them. The ten largest clonotypes hold approximately 7.5% of the sample.

The cysteine opens and the phenylalanine closes a CDR3 of 15 amino acids. Of all the DNA, just the CDR3 is kept, 45 bases in frame from base 1. V is pared back by 7 bases and J by 0 bases, with 16 bases lying between the germline termini. CDR1 and CDR2 are drawn from the germline V gene (reference sequence): MNHEY, SMNVEV. Broader findings and caveats from the paper: How much clinical and demographic metadata was included differed by source and by participant, and the metadata was provided uncurated.

The sequenced sample consisted of peripheral blood. The V and J genes are TRBV27 and TRBJ2-7, with the D gene call left open. The TCR originated in a woman aged 25 to 39 with COVID-19, enrolled during active disease. In nucleotide form, the sequence is TGTGCCAGCACTACTCTCAACCCACCCTCCTACGAGCAGTACTTC. This encodes CASTTLNPPSYEQYF.